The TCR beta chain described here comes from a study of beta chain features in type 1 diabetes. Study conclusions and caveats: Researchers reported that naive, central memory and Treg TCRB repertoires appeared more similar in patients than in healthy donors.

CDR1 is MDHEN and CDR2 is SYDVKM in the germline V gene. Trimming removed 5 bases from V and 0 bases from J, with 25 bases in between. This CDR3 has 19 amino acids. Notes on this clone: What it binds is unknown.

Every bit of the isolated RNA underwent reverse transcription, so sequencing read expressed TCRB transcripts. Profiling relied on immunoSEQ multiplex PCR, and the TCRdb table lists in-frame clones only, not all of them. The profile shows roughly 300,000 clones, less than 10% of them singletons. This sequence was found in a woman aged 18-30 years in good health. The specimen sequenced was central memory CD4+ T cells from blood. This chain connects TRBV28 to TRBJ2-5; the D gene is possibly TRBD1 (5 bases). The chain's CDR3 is CASSPTKGWLGSYQETQYF. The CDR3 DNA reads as TGTGCCAGCAGTCCAACCAAGGGGTGGCTGGGGTCGTACCAAGAGACCCAGTACTTC. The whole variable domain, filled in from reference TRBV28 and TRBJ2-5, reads DVKVTQSSRYLVKRTGEKVFLECVQDMDHENMFWYRQDPGLGLRLIYFSYDVKMKEKGDIPEGYSVSREKKERFSLILESASTNQTSMYLCASSPTKGWLGSYQETQYFGPGTRLLVL.